Listed here is a single T cell receptor (beta chain). The antigen this receptor binds is unknown. Base qualities are missing; no much larger clone stands one base away. TCR beta libraries were generated from genomic DNA with the immunoSEQ kit, following the manufacturer's recommendations. To prepare the libraries, a first multiplex PCR with proprietary primers was run, followed by a second PCR that added unique barcodes, and a bead cleanup was done after each round. A kit-provided positive control reaction and a negative control reaction were included in every sample batch. The final libraries were assessed on an Agilent 4200 TapeStation D1000 ScreenTape, pooled by volume, and quantified by qPCR. Sequencing ran on an Illumina NextSeq500 with a MidOutput 150-cycle cartridge, using 156 Read1 and 15 Index1 cycles with kit custom primers. The pooled library was loaded at around 1.1 pM, and roughly 20% PhiX control was spiked in. In the authors' own workflow: The vendor-processed data were analyzed in R, and a clonotype was defined as all T cells that share the same CDR3 nucleotide sequence. In the clone abundance analyses, frequencies in each sample were normalized to that sample's 10,000 most abundant clones. Public T cell clones, averaging fewer than five per sample, were removed before analysis. Tumor-enriched and baseline blood-enriched clonotypes were defined by at least a 32-fold difference in abundance between compartments. A beta-binomial differential abundance model was used to identify clonotypes that expanded or contracted between blood time points. Similarity between tumor and blood repertoires was quantified using the Baroni-Urbani and Buser coefficient, and groups were compared with two-tailed Wilcoxon tests in R. TCRdb stores this immuneACCESS table with in-frame sequences only. Part of the clones is absent; in the studies checked, under half of the shortfall reflects unresolved V genes, and no reason is known for the rest. V and J calls and clone size are copied from that table; D and trimming were computed from the DNA. The sample profile shows approximately 140,000 clones; around 89% of them were found once. Roughly 4.1% of the sample goes to the ten largest clones.

This sample was included in a study of radiation and T cells in renal cell carcinoma (dated by TCRdb to about 2020). In the study overall: The samples were obtained from a clinical trial, where primary renal cell carcinomas were treated with 15 Gy stereotactic body radiation therapy and then removed by nephrectomy 4 weeks afterward. TCR beta sequencing covered 50 to 55 samples in total, comprising approximately 26 tumors and 27 peripheral blood samples. Across all 50 or so samples, 4,016,671 unique CDR3 nucleotide sequences, encoding 2.5 million to 3 million unique CDR3 amino acid sequences, were identified.

The study at large found these results: An increase in top tumor clonotypes in blood was observed from baseline to 2 weeks post-radiation, followed by contraction by 4 weeks, which was taken to suggest transient expansion of tumor-resident clones. With a single-armed trial design, the study had no way to address how radiation dose or scheduling affects the TCR repertoire. Blood repertoire dynamics were not followed beyond 4 weeks after treatment. No pretreatment tumor biopsies were available, so the baseline intratumoral presence of clonotypes could not be determined.

This sample's time point label indicates: baseline pretreatment blood. Read against the paper, the sample's treatment or condition label means: 15 Gy SBRT to primary tumor, nephrectomy 4 weeks later. Serial peripheral blood from radiation-treated patients was sampled at baseline, 2 weeks and 4 weeks after SBRT to track tumor-enriched clonotypes. Every patient's renal cell carcinoma showed clear cell pathology. The QIAamp DNA Blood Mini Kit (Qiagen) was used to prepare genomic DNA for TCR sequencing. Samples were included in the analyses only if all quality control checks were passed. V sheds 5 bases and J sheds 4 bases, leaving 10 bases between their ends. The CDR3 contains 13 residues, cysteine and phenylalanine counted. Just the 39-base CDR3 DNA is kept, in frame starting at base 1. CDR1 and CDR2, looked up from the germline V gene, are SGHRS and YFSETQ.

The origin of this receptor is a woman in her sixties or seventies with renal cell carcinoma. Rearrangement joined TRBV5-1 to TRBJ1-3; the D segment cannot be called with confidence. The sequencing here drew on blood, taken from a patient whose treatment included radiotherapy and nephrectomy. For the CDR3, the sequence is CASSRLTGNTIYF. The DNA is as follows: TGCGCCAGCAGTCGGCTGACGGGAAACACCATATATTTT.